The present entry profiles one T cell receptor (beta chain) with its context. TCRdb reprocessed the 5' RACE reads via MiXCR and lists one record per CDR3 protein. Of tens of thousands of distinct CDR3 sequences listed, 10% are singletons. The data were obtained in a study of neurological immune-mediated disorders. J was trimmed by 2 bases and V by 6 bases; bases with no gene match: 8. Germline V CDR1 and CDR2: DFQATT, SNEGSKA (reference sequence). This CDR3 has 14 residues. This chain links TRBV20-1 with TRBJ1-1; 8 bases are shared with TRBD1. What was sequenced was PBMCs. This receptor was obtained from a woman in her thirties with HTLV-1-associated myelopathy (HAM/TSP). The CDR3 DNA follows: TGCAGTGCCACGGGACAGGAGGCTAACACTGAAGCTTTCTTT. The encoded protein is CSATGQEANTEAFF.